The sequence of this T cell receptor beta chain was determined in a study of T cell repertoires in cytomegalovirus infection. This clonotype appeared a few times. Its antigen is still unknown. General study results and limits: There were carriers of CMV plus the relevant HLA, and cumulative public TCR beta family frequency identified them.

MiXCR was run by TCRdb on the reads, yielding one entry per CDR3 protein. This table holds some 920,000 distinct CDR3 sequences, about 33% found once. The sequenced sample was cultured CD8+ T cells from PBMCs, obtained from culture after CMV antigen stimulation. This sequence was found in a human donor in good health (CMV status not recorded). Some clones in this sample may be carry-over from other donors' samples.

CDR3 in DNA: TGCGCCAGCAGCCAAGATGTCAGGGGGACTGAAGCTTTCTTT. This encodes CASSQDVRGTEAFF. This rearrangement joins TRBV4-1 to TRBJ1-1; 7 nucleotides agree with TRBD1. The germline V gene encodes CDR1 MGHRA and CDR2 YSYEKL. After removal of 0 bases from V and 5 bases from J, the junction contained 3 bases not matched to a gene. The CDR3 runs to 14 residues.